This record covers a single T cell receptor beta chain. Its antigen is unidentified. CDR3 length: 15 amino acids. Per germline, CDR1 SGHAT and CDR2 FQDESV (reference sequence). The V and J ends lost 3 bases and 4 bases, in that order; junction bases with no gene match: 6. The sample is drawn from a study of cytomegalovirus exposure and HLA in healthy donors. Study-wide results and limits: Most TCR sequences were rare, but some public TCRs occurred in many donors. Within the 100 to 150 validation repertoires, first-cohort TCR clusters tended to co-occur, according to a later analysis. 150 to 200 TCR beta chains were listed as cytomegalovirus-associated.

The donors were members of the validation cohort comprising over a hundred subjects, separate from the approximately 630-subject first cohort. The assay was immunoSEQ multiplex PCR, and TCRdb's table has in-frame clones only and misses some. The sample lists roughly 120,000 clones, roughly 90% occurring once. The material sequenced was PBMCs. This clonotype originated in a young woman in good health and CMV-seronegative. The genes are TRBV11-1 and TRBJ2-3; TRBD1 matches at 8 bases. DNA of the CDR3: TGTGCCAGCAGCTTTACAGGGGGAGAAGCAGATACGCAGTATTTT. Its translation is CASSFTGGEADTQYF.